This T cell receptor (beta chain) was sequenced in a study of cytomegalovirus exposure and HLA in healthy donors. The PCR ran on 60 Vbeta and 13 Jbeta primers. TCRdb's table, derived via immunoSEQ multiplex PCR, lists solely in-frame clones and lacks some. The data show roughly 110,000 clones, roughly four fifths seen once. This clone was detected once. The origin of this receptor is a man aged 60-69 years in good health and CMV-seronegative. The sample was PBMCs.

DNA for the CDR3: TGTGCCAGCAGCCCCCCAGGGTTGGATTACTATGGCTACACCTTC. Encoded protein: CASSPPGLDYYGYTF. The V call is TRBV7-9, the J call TRBJ1-2; a weak D match, TRBD1 (5 bases). CDR3 length equals 15 residues. In germline, CDR1 is SEHNR, CDR2 FQNEAQ (reference sequence). The germline V and J ends were trimmed by 5 bases and 3 bases, with 16 bases remaining between them.